Reported below is one T cell receptor (beta chain). The sample holds many counts of this clonotype. The antigen it binds to is not known. No base quality values were provided; no much bigger clone lies one nucleotide off. Relative to germline, V is 5 bases shorter and J is 6 bases shorter, with 10 bases between their ends. The germline V gene specifies SNHLY as CDR1 and FYNNEI as CDR2. The CDR3 sequence holds 12 residues, the cysteine and phenylalanine included. Only CDR3 DNA is held: 36 bases, read in frame from base 1. Library creation used multiplex PCR. For sequencing, an Illumina HiSeq 4000 was employed. CDR3 regions were amplified by Arm-PCR with iRepertoire HTBI primers to construct TCR beta libraries. PCR products were gel purified before sequencing. The authors' analysis ran thus. A total of roughly 67 TRBV and 14 TRBJ segments were identified across samples and were used for gene usage analysis of CDR3 amino acid clonotypes. Filtered high-quality paired reads were merged into contigs using COPE and FqMerger. Contigs were aligned with BLAST to IMGT TRBV, TRBD and TRBJ reference genes, and CDR3 was defined per IMGT. Highly expanded clones were defined as clonotypes with a frequency above 0.1%. Repertoire diversity was measured by Shannon entropy, and V-J evenness by the Gini coefficient. A clonotype was considered public if more than one individual shared it. TCRdb handled the public reads itself, with Q25 trimming in fastp and clone calling in MiXCR, and kept productive beta chains. Rows merge per CDR3 protein into single entries with the most common DNA and genes. TCRdb's processing, not the study's, gives the V and J calls here. The sample table records more than 300,000 distinct CDR3 sequences; about a sixth of these occur just once. The top ten clones comprise 20% to 25% of the sample.

The sample comes from a study of regulatory T cells in long-lasting Graves disease (dated by TCRdb to the early 2020s). Broadly, across the study: Antithyroid drugs had been taken for less than 3 months by newly diagnosed Graves' disease patients. Peripheral blood TCR sequencing and RNA sequencing compared persistent Graves' disease patients with newly diagnosed Graves' disease patients. The study was conducted in China and was registered as a clinical trial. A total of around 33 samples were covered by TCR sequencing, comprising approximately 13 persistent and some 20 newly diagnosed Graves' disease patients.

The sample's time point label is to be understood as: newly diagnosed GD, antithyroid drugs for less than 3 months. For both TCR sequencing and RNA sequencing, RNA was extracted from PBMCs using TRIzol. Graves' disease was diagnosed according to American Thyroid Association guidelines. Recruitment of patients was carried out at an endocrinology department in Xi'an, China. Each patient gave 9 to 10 milliliters of peripheral blood, collected in an EDTA anticoagulant tube. Ficoll Paque Plus density gradient separation was used to isolate PBMCs, and no additional T cell sorting was done. An Agilent 2100 Bioanalyzer and agarose gel were used to check RNA quality, while a NanoDrop 2000 measured RNA concentration. General study outcomes and caveats: TRBV28, TRBJ1-2 and TRBJ2-5 were preferentially used in persistent disease, while TRBV20-1 and TRBJ2-1 were favored in newly diagnosed disease. Lower TCR Shannon entropy and fewer highly expanded clones were observed in persistent Graves' disease patients than in newly diagnosed patients, which suggested clonal expansion. Sequencing and analysis were restricted to the TCR beta chain. Peripheral blood alone was examined, since thyroid tissue, which constituted the primary lesion, could not be accessed. Patients with persistent disease shared more public clonotypes (approximately 2,500) than newly diagnosed patients did (more than 900). As a limitation, the authors acknowledged that the small sample size may reduce accuracy.

These data were also reused for a study on T cells in Graves' hyperthyroidism and ophthalmopathy. Taken from the second paper: Stable Graves' hyperthyroidism was defined as the absence of progression to ophthalmopathy over 18 months of follow-up. Hyperthyroidism patients were aged 18 to 65 years and newly diagnosed, with disease duration of less than 2 months. The study excluded patients with uncontrolled infections, other autoimmune diseases, pregnancy or lactation. Diagnoses relied on clinical symptoms, serum thyroxine and TRAb, thyroid ultrasound and orbital computed tomography. The first round of RT-PCR for the TCR CDR3 was performed with the HTBI primer set and the Qiagen OneStep RT-PCR kit. Most expanded thyroid clonotypes (frequency above 0.001) were also detected in blood, a finding suggesting that blood repertoires may reflect thyroid immune responses. Ophthalmopathy was separated from stable hyperthyroidism by a 13 V-J signature model, with 85% to 90% sensitivity and roughly 81% specificity obtained in cross-validation and 80%/75% obtained in testing. In validation, progression to ophthalmopathy was predicted by the model with 70.59% sensitivity and about 72% specificity, a median of approximately 6.5 months before onset. To identify TCR V-J signatures that set the groups apart, the researchers used a discovery cohort of about a hundred patients, made up of 40 to 45 with Graves' ophthalmopathy and some 58 with stable Graves' hyperthyroidism. Prospective prediction of ophthalmopathy was tested in an independent validation cohort consisting of under 20 hyperthyroidism patients and about 17 patients who later progressed to ophthalmopathy. The 100 discovery patients were randomly split 7:3 into training and test sets. In addition, the study compared T-cell repertoires in thyroid tissue and in blood from a handful of Graves' hyperthyroidism patients. Following sampling, methimazole starting at 30 mg daily was given to hyperthyroidism patients, and high-dose intravenous methylprednisolone was given to ophthalmopathy patients. Libraries were constructed in a second round of multiplex PCR, after which size selection and purification were performed. Paired-end sequencing of the libraries was performed with 100 bp reads on an Illumina HiSeq2000. SOAPnuke was used to process the raw data, with reads discarded if the reads contained adapters or uncalled bases, had a mean Phred below 15, or lacked an exact constant-primer or identifier match. High-quality paired reads were merged with COPE v1.2.5, and unique nucleotide sequences were defined as clonotypes. Clonotypes were aligned to IMGT TRBV, TRBD and TRBJ reference segments using MiTCR v1.1. Only V-J combinations with frequency above 0.0001, covering about 99% of repertoires, were analysed. A TCS score was defined as the ratio between F50 (clonal expansion) and ExV (chaos), using BLOSUM62-based TCRdist between CDR3 peptides within each V-J. Welch's t-statistics and random forest reduced some 510 V-J features to roughly 13, which were used in a naive Bayes classifier (R e1071). Sample size was not statistically predetermined, and blinding of investigators to group allocation was not performed. The paper describes TCR Vbeta CDR3 sequencing of 120 to 150 peripheral blood samples, made up of roughly 45 ophthalmopathy patients, around 78 hyperthyroidism patients and some 17 progressor patients.

The chain joins TRBV2 to TRBJ2-5, with a tentative D gene TRBD1 over 6 matching bases. Material: peripheral blood mononuclear cells (PBMCs), obtained at new diagnosis, from a patient treated with antithyroid drugs. This TCR derives from a woman aged 18-35 years with Graves disease. Donor details come from another sample of the same person, matched by shared clones. The nucleotide sequence is TGTGCCAGCAGTAACAGGGAGAAGACCCAGTACTTC. The translation is CASSNREKTQYF.